This record concerns one TCR beta chain sequence. Its target is not known. This sample is part of a study of CD8+ T cells in alopecia areata. At the level of the study: Treated patients took oral tofacitinib at 5 to 10 mg twice daily. Study-wide points: Among the top 100, expanded CD8+ clones were significantly decreased by tofacitinib, as was scalp clonality. Under tofacitinib, numerous expanded lesional clonotypes remained detectable in scalp and blood.

Germline lookup yields CDR1 SQVTM and CDR2 ANQGSEA. V was cut by 4 bases and J by 0 bases, with 12 bases left in between. The CDR3 has 14 residues. Following extraction, RNA underwent reverse transcription to cDNA, which served as the sequencing template. Some clones are missing from TCRdb's copy, which holds only in-frame ones; the method was immunoSEQ multiplex PCR. Of 150,000 to 200,000 clones in the sample, 64% are singletons; the top ten hold approximately 1.4%. Described treatment: oral pan-JAK inhibitor, 5-10 mg twice daily. This sequence was found in a human donor with alopecia areata. The sample consisted of CD4+ T cells sorted from blood, taken between weeks 49 and 50, from a patient treated with tofacitinib. The chain combines TRBV29-1 with TRBJ1-1; D not certain. CDR3 DNA sequence: TGCAGCGTTGGGCAGGAGACCTTGAACACTGAAGCTTTCTTT. Translating gives CSVGQETLNTEAFF.